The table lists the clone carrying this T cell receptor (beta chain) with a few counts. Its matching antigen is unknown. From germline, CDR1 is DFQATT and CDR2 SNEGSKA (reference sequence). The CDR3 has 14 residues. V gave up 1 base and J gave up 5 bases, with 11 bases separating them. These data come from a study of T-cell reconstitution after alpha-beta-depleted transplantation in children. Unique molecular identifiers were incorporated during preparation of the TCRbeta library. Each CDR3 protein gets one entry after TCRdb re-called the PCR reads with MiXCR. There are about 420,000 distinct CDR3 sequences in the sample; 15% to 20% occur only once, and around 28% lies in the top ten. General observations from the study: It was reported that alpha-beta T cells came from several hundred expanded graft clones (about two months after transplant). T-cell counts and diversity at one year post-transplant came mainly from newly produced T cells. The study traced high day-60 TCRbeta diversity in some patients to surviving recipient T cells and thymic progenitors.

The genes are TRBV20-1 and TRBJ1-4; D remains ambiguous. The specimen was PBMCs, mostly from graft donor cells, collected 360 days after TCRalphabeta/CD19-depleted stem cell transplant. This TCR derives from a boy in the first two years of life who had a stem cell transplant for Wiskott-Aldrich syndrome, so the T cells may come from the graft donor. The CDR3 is CSARVLALNEKLFF. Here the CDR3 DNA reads TGCAGTGCTAGAGTATTGGCCTTAAATGAAAAACTGTTTTTT.